The 15 T cell receptor beta chains given below trace back to one sample, sequenced in a study of blood T cell repertoires in COVID-19. Using immunoSEQ multiplex PCR, the repertoire was profiled, and TCRdb retains in-frame clones only, with some absent. The sample records tens of thousands of clones, around 86% being singletons. The sample was peripheral blood. Receptor source: an elderly woman with acute or convalescent COVID-19.

This clone was recorded a few times. The chain couples TRBV28 to TRBJ2-1; 7 positions agree with TRBD2. CDR3 length: 16 residues. V shed 6 bases and J 1 base; nucleotides not matched to a gene: 9. The germline gives CDR1 MDHEN, CDR2 SYDVKM. The DNA of the CDR3 is TGTGCCAGCAGCCCCCTTAGCGGGTCATCCTACAATGAGCAGTTCTTC. It specifies CASSPLSGSSYNEQFF. The variable domain in full, completed from reference TRBV28 and TRBJ2-1, reads DVKVTQSSRYLVKRTGEKVFLECVQDMDHENMFWYRQDPGLGLRLIYFSYDVKMKEKGDIPEGYSVSREKKERFSLILESASTNQTSMYLCASSPLSGSSYNEQFFGPGTRLTVL.

This clone was picked up one time. The chain carries TRBV4-2 and TRBJ1-6; 7 nucleotides agree with TRBD1. The CDR3 has 15 residues. Germline values: CDR1 LGHNA, CDR2 YNFKEQ. The V segment lost 4 bases and the J segment 11 bases; nucleotides outside the gene matches: 11. CDR3 sequence reads: CASSRVQGQVAPLHF. The CDR3 coding sequence is TGTGCCAGCAGCCGGGTACAGGGGCAGGTGGCACCCCTCCACTTT.

CDR3 DNA: TGTGCCAGCAGCCCATACTCACTAGCGACCTACAATGAGCAGTTCTTC. This codes for CASSPYSLATYNEQFF. The rearrangement uses TRBV11-1 and TRBJ2-1; TRBD2 matches 7 bases. The CDR3 length is 16 residues. V was pared by 5 bases and J by 2 bases, with 9 bases of the junction left unmatched. Germline V gene lookup returns CDR1 SGHAT and CDR2 FQDESV (reference sequence).

This clone has only one observation. This chain uses TRBV3-1 (or the pseudogene TRBV3-2) with TRBJ2-1; 14 nucleotides line up with TRBD2. This CDR3 has 15 residues. The V segment lost 4 bases and the J segment 7 bases; nucleotides outside the gene matches: 3. The germline V gene has CDR1 LGHDT and CDR2 YNNKEL (reference sequence). CDR3: CASSRLAGGGNEQFF. Here the CDR3 DNA reads TGTGCCAGCAGCCGACTAGCGGGAGGGGGTAATGAGCAGTTCTTC.

This chain joins TRBV2 and TRBJ2-7, with TRBD1 identical over 8 bases. V gave up 3 bases and J gave up 3 bases; unmatched junction bases: 7. CDR3 length: 15 residues. CDR1 SNHLY and CDR2 FYNNEI come from the germline V gene. The CDR3: CASSDGVTGGYEQYF. The CDR3 DNA follows: TGTGCCAGCAGTGACGGGGTTACAGGGGGCTACGAGCAGTACTTC.

This clone was seen just once. V and J are TRBV20-1 and TRBJ2-7, with D possibly being TRBD1 (5 bases). The CDR3 loop spans 14 amino acids. V was cut by 3 bases and J by 2 bases, with 14 bases left in between. CDR1 and CDR2 (germline): DFQATT, SNEGSKA (reference sequence). The chain's CDR3 is CSASVQQGAYEQYF. The CDR3 DNA is TGCAGTGCTAGTGTCCAGCAAGGGGCCTACGAGCAGTACTTC.

The chain is built from TRBV5-1 and TRBJ2-1, with a possible D match to TRBD2 (6 bases). Germline V gene sequence: CDR1 SGHRS, CDR2 YFSETQ. The V gene lost 4 bases and the J gene lost 10 bases, with 18 bases spanning the gap. The CDR3 is 14 residues long. The CDR3 loop is CASSRDSSAGEQFF. For the CDR3, the DNA is TGCGCCAGCAGCCGGGACTCCTCAGCCGGGGAGCAGTTCTTC.

The chain couples TRBV5-6 to TRBJ2-3; tentative D call: TRBD1 (5 bases). Germline V gene sequence: CDR1 SGHDT, CDR2 YYEEEE. V was trimmed by 0 bases and J by 1 base, leaving 9 bases between them. The CDR3 sequence is 15 residues long. The CDR3 reads CASSLVGQGTDTQYF. CDR3 nucleotide sequence: TGTGCCAGCAGCTTGGTGGGGCAGGGCACAGATACGCAGTATTTT.

The gene calls are TRBV7-2 and TRBJ1-4; D possibly corresponds to TRBD1 (6 bases). Trimming cost V 1 base and J 7 bases, with 16 bases left between them. Per the germline V gene, CDR1 is SGHTA and CDR2 is FQGNSA. CDR3 length: 16 amino acids. The CDR3 here is CASSLDPTGKGEKLFF. CDR3 nucleotide sequence: TGTGCCAGCAGCTTAGACCCGACAGGAAAAGGTGAAAAACTGTTTTTT.

This chain connects TRBV4-1 to TRBJ1-5, with 8 bases identical to TRBD1. This CDR3 is built from 14 residues. Losses at the gene ends were 4 bases for V and 5 bases for J; bases not matched to a gene: 4. The V gene's germline CDR1 is MGHRA and CDR2 YSYEKL. The CDR3 is CASSPDRGDQPQHF. In DNA, the CDR3 is TGCGCCAGCAGCCCAGACAGGGGAGATCAGCCCCAGCATTTT.

The V gene is TRBV27, the J gene TRBJ2-2; D not certain. The V end lost 2 bases, the J end lost 5 bases, and 3 bases lay between the germline ends. CDR1 is MNHEY, CDR2 SMNVEV, per germline (reference sequence). The CDR3 runs 12 residues. CDR3: CASSLRTGELFF. The DNA for the CDR3 is TGTGCCAGCAGTTTACGTACCGGGGAGCTGTTTTTT.

The rearrangement links TRBV3-1 (or the pseudogene TRBV3-2) to TRBJ2-1, with a weak D call TRBD2 (5 bases). Germline CDR1 and CDR2: LGHDT and YNNKEL (reference sequence). The CDR3 totals 13 residues. V was shortened by 5 bases and J by 10 bases, with 15 bases between the two germline ends. Written as DNA, the CDR3 is TGTGCCAGCAGCTTCGGACTCAATCAGGAGCAGTTCTTC. Translated: CASSFGLNQEQFF.

This clone was seen a few times. The rearrangement links TRBV19 to TRBJ2-7; TRBD2 agrees at 9 bases. V lost 0 bases, J lost 4 bases, and 7 bases stayed unmatched. The CDR3 covers 16 residues. Germline lookup yields CDR1 LNHDA and CDR2 SQIVND (reference sequence). The CDR3 coding sequence is TGTGCCAGTAGTATAGATATGGCGGGAGGGCCGTACGAGCAGTACTTC. Its protein product is CASSIDMAGGPYEQYF. Full variable domain (rest looked up from reference TRBV19 and TRBJ2-7): DGGITQSPKYLFRKEGQNVTLSCEQNLNHDAMYWYRQDPGQGLRLIYYSQIVNDFQKGDIAEGYSVSREKKESFPLTVTSAQKNPTAFYLCASSIDMAGGPYEQYFGPGTRLTVT.

The rearrangement links TRBV7-6 to TRBJ2-3; 9 nucleotides align to TRBD2. The CDR3 runs 17 residues. V was clipped by 3 bases and J by 0 bases; unmatched bases: 7. Germline-derived CDR1 and CDR2 are SGHVS and FNYEAQ. The CDR3 sequence is CASSFGLAGSSTDTQYF. The CDR3 DNA sequence: TGTGCCAGCAGCTTCGGGCTAGCGGGGTCTAGCACAGATACGCAGTATTTT. Supplemented by reference TRBV7-6 and TRBJ2-3, the full variable domain reads GAGVSQSPRYKVTKRGQDVALRCDPISGHVSLYWYRQALGQGPEFLTYFNYEAQQDKSGLPNDRFSAERPEGSISTLTIQRTEQRDSAMYRCASSFGLAGSSTDTQYFGPGTRLTVL.

The chain couples TRBV10-1 to TRBJ2-1; 7 bases agree with TRBD2. The CDR3 runs 14 residues. Germline CDR1 is WNHNN and CDR2 is SYGVQD (reference sequence). The trim removed 4 bases at V and 6 bases at J, leaving 6 bases unmatched. In DNA, the CDR3 is TGCGCCAGCAGTGTGGCGGGAGAAGCCAATGAGCAGTTCTTC. Amino acids: CASSVAGEANEQFF.